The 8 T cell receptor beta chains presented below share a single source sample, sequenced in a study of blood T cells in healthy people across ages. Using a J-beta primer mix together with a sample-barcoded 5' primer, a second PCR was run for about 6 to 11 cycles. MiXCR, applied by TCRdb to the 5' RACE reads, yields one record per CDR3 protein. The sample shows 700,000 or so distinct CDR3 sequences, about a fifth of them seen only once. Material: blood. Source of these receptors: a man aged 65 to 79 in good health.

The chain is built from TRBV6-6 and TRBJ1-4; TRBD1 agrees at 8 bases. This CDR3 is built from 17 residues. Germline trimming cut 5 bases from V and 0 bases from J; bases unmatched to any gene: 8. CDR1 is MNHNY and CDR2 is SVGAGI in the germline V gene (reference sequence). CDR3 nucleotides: TGTGCCAGCAGTGCGACAGGGGAAACTGCAACTAATGAAAAACTGTTTTTT. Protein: CASSATGETATNEKLFF.

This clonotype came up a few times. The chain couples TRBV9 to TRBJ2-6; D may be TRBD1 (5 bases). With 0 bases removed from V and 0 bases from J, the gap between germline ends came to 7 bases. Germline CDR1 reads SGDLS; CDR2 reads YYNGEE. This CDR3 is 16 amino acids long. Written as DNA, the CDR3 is TGTGCCAGCAGCGTAGGACAGATCTCTGGGGCCAACGTCCTGACTTTC. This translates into CASSVGQISGANVLTF. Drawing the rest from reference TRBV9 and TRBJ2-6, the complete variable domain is DSGVTQTPKHLITATGQRVTLRCSPRSGDLSVYWYQQSLDQGLQFLIQYYNGEERAKGNILERFSAQQFPDLHSELNLSSLELGDSALYFCASSVGQISGANVLTFGAGSRLTVL.

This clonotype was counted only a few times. As DNA, the CDR3 is TGCAGTGCTAGAAGCGGACGGGGGAACACTGAAGCTTTCTTT. This codes for CSARSGRGNTEAFF. The J gene is TRBJ1-1, the V gene TRBV20-1; D is ambiguous. Germline CDR1 DFQATT, CDR2 SNEGSKA (reference sequence). V gave up 2 bases and J gave up 1 base, with 11 bases separating them. The CDR3 loop spans 14 amino acids.

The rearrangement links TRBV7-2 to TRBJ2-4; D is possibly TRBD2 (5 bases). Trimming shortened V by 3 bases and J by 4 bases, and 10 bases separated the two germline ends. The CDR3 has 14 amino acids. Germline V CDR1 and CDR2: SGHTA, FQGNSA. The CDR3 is CASSFSAGKNIQYF. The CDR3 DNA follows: TGTGCCAGCAGCTTTAGCGCGGGTAAAAACATTCAGTACTTC.

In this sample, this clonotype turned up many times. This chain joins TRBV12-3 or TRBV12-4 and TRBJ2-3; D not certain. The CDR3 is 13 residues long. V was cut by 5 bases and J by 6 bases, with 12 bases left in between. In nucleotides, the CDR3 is TGTGCCAGCAGTGTCCCGGCGACCGATACGCAGTATTTT. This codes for CASSVPATDTQYF.

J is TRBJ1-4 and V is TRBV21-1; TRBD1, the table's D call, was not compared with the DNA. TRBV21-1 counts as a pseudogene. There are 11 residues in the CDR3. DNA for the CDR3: TGTGCCAGCCGCGGGGGCCAAAAACTGTTTTTT. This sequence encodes CASRGGQKLFF.

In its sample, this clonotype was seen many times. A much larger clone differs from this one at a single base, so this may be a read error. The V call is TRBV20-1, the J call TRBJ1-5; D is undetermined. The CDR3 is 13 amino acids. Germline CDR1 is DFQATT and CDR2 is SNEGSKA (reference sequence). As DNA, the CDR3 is TGCAGTGCTGGAGAGTCCGGAGATCAGCCCCAGCATTTT. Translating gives CSAGESGDQPQHF.

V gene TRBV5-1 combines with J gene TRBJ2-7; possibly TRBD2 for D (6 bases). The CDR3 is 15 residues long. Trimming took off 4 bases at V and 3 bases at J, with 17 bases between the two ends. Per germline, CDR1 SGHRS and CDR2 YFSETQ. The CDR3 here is CASSLSGDLYYEQYV. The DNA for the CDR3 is TGCGCCAGCAGCCTCTCGGGGGACCTCTACTACGAGCAGTACGTC.